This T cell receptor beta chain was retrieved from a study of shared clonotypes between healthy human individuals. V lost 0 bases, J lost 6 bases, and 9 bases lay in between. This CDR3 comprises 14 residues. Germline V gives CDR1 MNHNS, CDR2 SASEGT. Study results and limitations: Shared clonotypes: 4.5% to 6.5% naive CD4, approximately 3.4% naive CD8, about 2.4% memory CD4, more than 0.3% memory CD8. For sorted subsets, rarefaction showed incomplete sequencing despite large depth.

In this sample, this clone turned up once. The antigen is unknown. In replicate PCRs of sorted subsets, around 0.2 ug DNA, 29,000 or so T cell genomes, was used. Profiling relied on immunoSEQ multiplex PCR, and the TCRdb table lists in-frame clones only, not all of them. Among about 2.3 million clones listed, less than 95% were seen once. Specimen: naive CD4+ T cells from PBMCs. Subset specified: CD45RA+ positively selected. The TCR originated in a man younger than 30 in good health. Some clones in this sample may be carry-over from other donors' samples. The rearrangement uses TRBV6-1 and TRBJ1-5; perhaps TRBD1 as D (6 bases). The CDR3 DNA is TGTGCCAGCAGTGAAGCCAGCAGGGGTCAGCCCCAGCATTTT. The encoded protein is CASSEASRGQPQHF.